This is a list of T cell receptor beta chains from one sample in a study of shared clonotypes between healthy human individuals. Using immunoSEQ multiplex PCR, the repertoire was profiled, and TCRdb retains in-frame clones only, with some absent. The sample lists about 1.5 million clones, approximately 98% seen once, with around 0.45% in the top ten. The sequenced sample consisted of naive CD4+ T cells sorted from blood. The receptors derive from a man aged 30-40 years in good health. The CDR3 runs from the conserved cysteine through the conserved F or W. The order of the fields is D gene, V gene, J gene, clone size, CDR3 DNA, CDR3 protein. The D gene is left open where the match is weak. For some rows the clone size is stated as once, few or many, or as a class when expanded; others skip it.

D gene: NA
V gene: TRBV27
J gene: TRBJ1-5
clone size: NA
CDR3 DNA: TGTGCCAGCAGTTTATCTTTCAGGCATCAGCCCCAGCATTTT
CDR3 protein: CASSLSFRHQPQHF

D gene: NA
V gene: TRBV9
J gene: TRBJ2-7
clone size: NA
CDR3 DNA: TGTGCCAGCAGCGCCCAGGGTAATAGCTACGAGCAGTACTTC
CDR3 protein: CASSAQGNSYEQYF

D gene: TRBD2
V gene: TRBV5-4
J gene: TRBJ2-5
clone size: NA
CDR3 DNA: TGTGCCAGCAGCTTAGTAGCGGGGGAGACCCAGTACTTC
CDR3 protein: CASSLVAGETQYF

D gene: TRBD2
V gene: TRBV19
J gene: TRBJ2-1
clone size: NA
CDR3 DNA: TGTGCCAGTAGTTTAACCGGACTAGCGGGAGTAGACAATGAGCAGTTCTTC
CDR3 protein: CASSLTGLAGVDNEQFF

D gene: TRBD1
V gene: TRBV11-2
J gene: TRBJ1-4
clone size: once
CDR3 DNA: TGTGCCAGCAGCCCCAGGGGGCGGGAAAATGAAAAACTGTTTTTT
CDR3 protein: CASSPRGRENEKLFF

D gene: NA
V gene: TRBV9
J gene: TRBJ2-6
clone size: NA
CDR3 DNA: TGTGCCAGCAGCGTAGCGCGCTCACACAGGGTCTCTGGGGCCAACGTCCTGACTTTC
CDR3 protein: CASSVARSHRVSGANVLTF

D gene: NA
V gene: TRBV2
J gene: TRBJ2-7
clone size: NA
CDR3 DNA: TGTGCCAGCACTCGACAGGCGGGCTACGAGCAGTACTTC
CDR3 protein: CASTRQAGYEQYF

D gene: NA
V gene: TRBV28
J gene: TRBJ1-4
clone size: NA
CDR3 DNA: TGTGCCAGCAGTTTACCCGGGGACGAAAAACTGTTTTTT
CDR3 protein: CASSLPGDEKLFF

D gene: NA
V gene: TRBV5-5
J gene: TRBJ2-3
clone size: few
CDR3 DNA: TGTGCCAGCAGCTTCAGCACAGATACGCAGTATTTT
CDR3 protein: CASSFSTDTQYF

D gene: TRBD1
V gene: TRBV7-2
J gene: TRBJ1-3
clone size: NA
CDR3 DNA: TGTGCCAGCAGCATCCGGACAGGGAACTTTGGAAACACCATATATTTT
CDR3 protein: CASSIRTGNFGNTIYF

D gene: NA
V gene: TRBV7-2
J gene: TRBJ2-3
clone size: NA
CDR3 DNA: TGTGCCAGCAGCTTAGCGTCGGGGGCGGACCAGTATTTT
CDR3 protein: CASSLASGADQYF

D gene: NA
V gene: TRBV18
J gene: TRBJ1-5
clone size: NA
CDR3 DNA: TGTGCCAGCTCACCTGCAAGTATTAGCAATCAGCCCCAGCATTTT
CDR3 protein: CASSPASISNQPQHF

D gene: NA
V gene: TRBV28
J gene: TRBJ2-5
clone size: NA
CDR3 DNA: TGTGCCAGCAGTCTACCTGGACAGCCCCAAGAGACCCAGTACTTC
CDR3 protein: CASSLPGQPQETQYF

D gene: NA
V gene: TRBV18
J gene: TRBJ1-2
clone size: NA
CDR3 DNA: TGTGCCAGCTCACTCCCGGCAGGGGCGGACTATGGCTACACCTTC
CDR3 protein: CASSLPAGADYGYTF

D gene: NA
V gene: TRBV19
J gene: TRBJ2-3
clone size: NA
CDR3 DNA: TGTGCCAGTAAGTCGAGGAATGCTAATACGCAGTATTTT
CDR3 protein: CASKSRNANTQYF

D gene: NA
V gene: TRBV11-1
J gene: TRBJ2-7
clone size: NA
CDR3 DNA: TGTGCCAGCAGTCGGACGTCGAGCTCCTACGAGCAGTACTTC
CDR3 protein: CASSRTSSSYEQYF

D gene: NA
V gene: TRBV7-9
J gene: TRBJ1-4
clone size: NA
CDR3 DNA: TGTGCCAGCAGCCCCTTGGGGGGTGAAAAACTGTTTTTT
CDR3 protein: CASSPLGGEKLFF

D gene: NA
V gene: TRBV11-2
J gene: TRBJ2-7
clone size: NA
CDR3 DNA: TGTGCCAGCAGCTCATGGAGTTCATTAAGGGGGTCCCCTAACGAGCAGTACTTC
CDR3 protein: CASSSWSSLRGSPNEQYF

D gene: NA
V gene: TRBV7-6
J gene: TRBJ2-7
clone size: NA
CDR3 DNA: TGTGCCAGCGGGACCGTATACGAGCAGTACTTC
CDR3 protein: CASGTVYEQYF

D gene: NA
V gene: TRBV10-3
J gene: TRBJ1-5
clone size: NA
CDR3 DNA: TGTGCCATCAGGGAGGGGACGGGGGACAATCAGCCCCAGCATTTT
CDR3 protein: CAIREGTGDNQPQHF

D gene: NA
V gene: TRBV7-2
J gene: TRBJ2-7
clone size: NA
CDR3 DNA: TGTGCCAGCAGCCTTATTAACGAGCAGTACTTC
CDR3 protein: CASSLINEQYF

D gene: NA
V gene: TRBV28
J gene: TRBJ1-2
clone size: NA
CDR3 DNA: TGTGCCAGCTGGGGGGGAGGTTATGGCTACACCTTC
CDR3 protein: CASWGGGYGYTF

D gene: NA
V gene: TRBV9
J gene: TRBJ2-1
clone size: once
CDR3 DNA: TGTGCCAGCAGCGTAGGCGAGGGGACCTACAATGAGCAGTTCTTC
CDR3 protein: CASSVGEGTYNEQFF

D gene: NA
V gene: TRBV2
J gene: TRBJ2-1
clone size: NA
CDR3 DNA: TGTGCCAGCAGTGACGAGATTGAGCAGTTCTTC
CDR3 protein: CASSDEIEQFF

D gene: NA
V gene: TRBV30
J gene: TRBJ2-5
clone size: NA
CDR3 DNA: TGTGCCTGGAGTGTAGCCCTACAAGAGACCCAGTACTTC
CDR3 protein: CAWSVALQETQYF

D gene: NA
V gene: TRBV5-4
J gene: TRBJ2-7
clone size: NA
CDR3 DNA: TGTGCCAGCAGCTCCGGGATCTACGAGCAGTACTTC
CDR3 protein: CASSSGIYEQYF

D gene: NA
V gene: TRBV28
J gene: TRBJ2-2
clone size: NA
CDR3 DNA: TGTGCCAGCAGTTTCCTTGGGGGCAACACCGGGGAGCTGTTTTTT
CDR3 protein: CASSFLGGNTGELFF

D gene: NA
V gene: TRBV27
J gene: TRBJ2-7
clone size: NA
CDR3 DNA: TGTGCCAGCAGGCCCTCAGGAATAGACGAGCAGTACTTC
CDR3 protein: CASRPSGIDEQYF

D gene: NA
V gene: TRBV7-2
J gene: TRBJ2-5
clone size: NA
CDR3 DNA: TGTGCCAGCAGCTTAGCGGGGAGAGAAGAGACCCAGTACTTC
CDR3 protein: CASSLAGREETQYF

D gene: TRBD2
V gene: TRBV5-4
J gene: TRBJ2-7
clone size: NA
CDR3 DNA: TGTGCCAGCAGCTTGGTTCTAGCGGGAGGGCCGGGTACCTCCTACGAGCAGTACTTC
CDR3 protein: CASSLVLAGGPGTSYEQYF

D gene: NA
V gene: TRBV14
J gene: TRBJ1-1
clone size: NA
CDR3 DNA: TGTGCCAGCAGCCAATCCTTTGGTGTTGGGAGTGAAGCTTTCTTT
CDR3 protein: CASSQSFGVGSEAFF

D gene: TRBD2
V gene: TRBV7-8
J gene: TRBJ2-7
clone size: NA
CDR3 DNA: TGTGCCAGCAGCTTGCCTAGCGGGGGCCCCCACTACGAGCAGTACTTC
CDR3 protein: CASSLPSGGPHYEQYF

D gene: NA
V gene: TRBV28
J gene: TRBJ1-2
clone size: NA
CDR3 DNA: TGTGCCAGCAGTTTAGGGTTCTATGGCTACACCTTC
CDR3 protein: CASSLGFYGYTF

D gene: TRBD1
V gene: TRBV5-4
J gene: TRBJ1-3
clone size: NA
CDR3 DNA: TGTGCCAGCAGCGTCGGACAGGGGGCGCCTGGAAACACCATATATTTT
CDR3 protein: CASSVGQGAPGNTIYF

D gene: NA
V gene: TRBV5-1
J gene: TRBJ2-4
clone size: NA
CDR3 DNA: TGCGCCAGCAGCTTGGGTATCTCCGGTTCTGGGACATCCTTAGCCAAAAACATTCAGTACTTC
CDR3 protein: CASSLGISGSGTSLAKNIQYF

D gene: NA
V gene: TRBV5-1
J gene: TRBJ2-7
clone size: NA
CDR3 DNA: TGCGCCAGCAGCAACAACTTATACGAGCAGTACTTC
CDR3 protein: CASSNNLYEQYF

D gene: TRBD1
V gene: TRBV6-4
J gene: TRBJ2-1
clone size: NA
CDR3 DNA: TGTGCCAGCAGTGAAAGGACAGGCTACTATGAGCAGTTCTTC
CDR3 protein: CASSERTGYYEQFF

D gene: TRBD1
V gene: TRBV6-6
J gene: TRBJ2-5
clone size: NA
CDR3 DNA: TGTGCCAGCAGTTCTGTTACAGGGGGGATAGAGACCCAGTACTTC
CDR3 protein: CASSSVTGGIETQYF

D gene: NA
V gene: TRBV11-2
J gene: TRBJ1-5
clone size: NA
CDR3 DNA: TGTGCCAGCAGCTTAGATCCGGGGAGCAATCAGCCCCAGCATTTT
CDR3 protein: CASSLDPGSNQPQHF

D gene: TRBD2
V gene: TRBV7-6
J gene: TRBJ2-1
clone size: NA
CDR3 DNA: TGTGCCAGCAGCTTAGAGGCTAGCGGGGGTAATGAGCAGTTCTTC
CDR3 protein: CASSLEASGGNEQFF

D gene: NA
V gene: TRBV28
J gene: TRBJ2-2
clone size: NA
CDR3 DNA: TGTGCCAGCAGCTTCGTGGTGGGTGGCCACACCGGGGAGCTGTTTTTT
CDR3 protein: CASSFVVGGHTGELFF

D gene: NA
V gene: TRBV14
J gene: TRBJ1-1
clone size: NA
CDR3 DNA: TGTGCCAGCAGCCAAGCGGGTGAGGGCGATGTGAACACTGAAGCTTTCTTT
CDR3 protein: CASSQAGEGDVNTEAFF

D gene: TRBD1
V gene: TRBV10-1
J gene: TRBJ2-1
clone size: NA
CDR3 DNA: TGCGCCAGCAGTACCGGGACAGGTTACAATGAGCAGTTCTTC
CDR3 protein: CASSTGTGYNEQFF

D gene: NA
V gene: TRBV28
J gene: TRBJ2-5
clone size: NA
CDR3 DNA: TGTGCCAGCAGTCCCGTTGGCAGAAGGGGAGAGACCCAGTACTTC
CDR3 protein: CASSPVGRRGETQYF

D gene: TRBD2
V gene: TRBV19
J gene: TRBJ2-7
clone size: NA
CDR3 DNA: TGTGCCAGTAGTATAGCCGGGGGGAAAGGAGAGCAGTACTTC
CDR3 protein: CASSIAGGKGEQYF

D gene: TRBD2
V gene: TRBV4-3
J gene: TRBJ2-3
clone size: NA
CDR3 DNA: TGCGCCAGCAGCAGGACTAGTACAGATACGCAGTATTTT
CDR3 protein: CASSRTSTDTQYF

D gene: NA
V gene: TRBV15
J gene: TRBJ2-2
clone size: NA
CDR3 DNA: TGTGCCACCAGCAGAGATCTCTGGGGCCGATCGAACACCGGGGAGCTGTTTTTT
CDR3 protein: CATSRDLWGRSNTGELFF

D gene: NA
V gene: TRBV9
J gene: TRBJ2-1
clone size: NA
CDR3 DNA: TGTGCCAGCAGCGTAGGGGCTAGCGTTATGAATGAGCAGTTCTTC
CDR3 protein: CASSVGASVMNEQFF

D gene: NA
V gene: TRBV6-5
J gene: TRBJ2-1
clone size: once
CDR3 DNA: TGTGCCAGCAGTTACTCTGCCCACAATGAGCAGTTCTTC
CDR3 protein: CASSYSAHNEQFF

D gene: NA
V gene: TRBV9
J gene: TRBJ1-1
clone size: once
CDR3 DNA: TGTGCCAGCAGAGCCGGGTTGGATAACACTGAAGCTTTCTTT
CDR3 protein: CASRAGLDNTEAFF

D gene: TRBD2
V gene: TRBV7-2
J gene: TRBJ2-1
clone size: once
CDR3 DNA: TGTGCCAGCAGCTTAGTTAGCGGGAGACTCTTC
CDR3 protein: CASSLVSGRLF

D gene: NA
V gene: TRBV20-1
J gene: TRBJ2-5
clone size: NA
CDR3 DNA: TGCAGTGCTAGTTTGGGGGAGACCCAGTACTTC
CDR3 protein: CSASLGETQYF

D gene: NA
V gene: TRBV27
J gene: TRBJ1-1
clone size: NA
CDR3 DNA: TGTGCCAGCAACCGCAACGCCGGGACAACCATGAACACTGAAGCTTTCTTT
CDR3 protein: CASNRNAGTTMNTEAFF

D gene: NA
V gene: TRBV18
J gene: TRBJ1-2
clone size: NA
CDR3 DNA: TGTGCCAGCTCACCTAGTCCAGCCGGACAGCCGGGCTACACCTTC
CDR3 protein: CASSPSPAGQPGYTF

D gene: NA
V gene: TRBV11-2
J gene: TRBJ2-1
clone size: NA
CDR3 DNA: TGTGCCAGCAGCTTTACTTCAGGGATCAATGAGCAGTTCTTC
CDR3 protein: CASSFTSGINEQFF

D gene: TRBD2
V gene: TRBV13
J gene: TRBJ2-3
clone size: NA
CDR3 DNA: TGTGCCAGCAGCTTGTCTAGCGGGGCGAGCACAGATACGCAGTATTTT
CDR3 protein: CASSLSSGASTDTQYF

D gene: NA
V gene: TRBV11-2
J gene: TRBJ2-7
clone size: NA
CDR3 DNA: TGTGCCAGCAGCTTCAGGGGTTGGTCCTACGAGCAGTACTTC
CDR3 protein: CASSFRGWSYEQYF

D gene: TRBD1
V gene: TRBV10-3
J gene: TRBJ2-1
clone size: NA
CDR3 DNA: TGTGCCATCAGTGAATTCCAGGGGGCGATGGGCAATGAGCAGTTCTTC
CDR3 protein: CAISEFQGAMGNEQFF

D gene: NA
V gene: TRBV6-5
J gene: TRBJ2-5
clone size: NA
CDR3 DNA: TGTGCCTCTACGGAGGTATTTGGAGAGACCCAGTACTTC
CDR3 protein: CASTEVFGETQYF